This T cell receptor (beta chain) was recorded in a study of radiotherapy plus CTLA-4 blockade in lung cancer. Study results and caveats: Interferon-beta and early blood T cell clone dynamics reportedly predicted response best. Radiotherapy plus ipilimumab was followed by expansion in blood of tumor-derived TCR clones.

This clone was detected only once. Its antigen is currently unknown. Measured with immunoSEQ multiplex PCR; TCRdb has only the in-frame clones, and not every one. This table has some 51,000 clones, 77% appearing once. In chemo-refractory metastatic non-small-cell lung cancer, patients got ipilimumab CTLA-4 blockade together with focal radiation. The sequenced sample was peripheral blood, obtained from a patient treated with radiotherapy plus ipilimumab. This TCR derives from a human donor with non-small cell lung cancer whose response to radiotherapy plus ipilimumab could not be evaluated.

The CDR3 region has the DNA TGTGCCAGCAGCCGAATTACCCGGGGAGATACGCAGTATTTT. Translation gives CASSRITRGDTQYF. The chain uses TRBV4-2 and TRBJ2-3; D is possibly TRBD2 (5 bases). V was shortened by 4 bases and J by 5 bases, with 13 bases between the two germline ends. CDR3 length: 14 residues. CDR1 and CDR2 (germline): LGHNA, YNFKEQ.